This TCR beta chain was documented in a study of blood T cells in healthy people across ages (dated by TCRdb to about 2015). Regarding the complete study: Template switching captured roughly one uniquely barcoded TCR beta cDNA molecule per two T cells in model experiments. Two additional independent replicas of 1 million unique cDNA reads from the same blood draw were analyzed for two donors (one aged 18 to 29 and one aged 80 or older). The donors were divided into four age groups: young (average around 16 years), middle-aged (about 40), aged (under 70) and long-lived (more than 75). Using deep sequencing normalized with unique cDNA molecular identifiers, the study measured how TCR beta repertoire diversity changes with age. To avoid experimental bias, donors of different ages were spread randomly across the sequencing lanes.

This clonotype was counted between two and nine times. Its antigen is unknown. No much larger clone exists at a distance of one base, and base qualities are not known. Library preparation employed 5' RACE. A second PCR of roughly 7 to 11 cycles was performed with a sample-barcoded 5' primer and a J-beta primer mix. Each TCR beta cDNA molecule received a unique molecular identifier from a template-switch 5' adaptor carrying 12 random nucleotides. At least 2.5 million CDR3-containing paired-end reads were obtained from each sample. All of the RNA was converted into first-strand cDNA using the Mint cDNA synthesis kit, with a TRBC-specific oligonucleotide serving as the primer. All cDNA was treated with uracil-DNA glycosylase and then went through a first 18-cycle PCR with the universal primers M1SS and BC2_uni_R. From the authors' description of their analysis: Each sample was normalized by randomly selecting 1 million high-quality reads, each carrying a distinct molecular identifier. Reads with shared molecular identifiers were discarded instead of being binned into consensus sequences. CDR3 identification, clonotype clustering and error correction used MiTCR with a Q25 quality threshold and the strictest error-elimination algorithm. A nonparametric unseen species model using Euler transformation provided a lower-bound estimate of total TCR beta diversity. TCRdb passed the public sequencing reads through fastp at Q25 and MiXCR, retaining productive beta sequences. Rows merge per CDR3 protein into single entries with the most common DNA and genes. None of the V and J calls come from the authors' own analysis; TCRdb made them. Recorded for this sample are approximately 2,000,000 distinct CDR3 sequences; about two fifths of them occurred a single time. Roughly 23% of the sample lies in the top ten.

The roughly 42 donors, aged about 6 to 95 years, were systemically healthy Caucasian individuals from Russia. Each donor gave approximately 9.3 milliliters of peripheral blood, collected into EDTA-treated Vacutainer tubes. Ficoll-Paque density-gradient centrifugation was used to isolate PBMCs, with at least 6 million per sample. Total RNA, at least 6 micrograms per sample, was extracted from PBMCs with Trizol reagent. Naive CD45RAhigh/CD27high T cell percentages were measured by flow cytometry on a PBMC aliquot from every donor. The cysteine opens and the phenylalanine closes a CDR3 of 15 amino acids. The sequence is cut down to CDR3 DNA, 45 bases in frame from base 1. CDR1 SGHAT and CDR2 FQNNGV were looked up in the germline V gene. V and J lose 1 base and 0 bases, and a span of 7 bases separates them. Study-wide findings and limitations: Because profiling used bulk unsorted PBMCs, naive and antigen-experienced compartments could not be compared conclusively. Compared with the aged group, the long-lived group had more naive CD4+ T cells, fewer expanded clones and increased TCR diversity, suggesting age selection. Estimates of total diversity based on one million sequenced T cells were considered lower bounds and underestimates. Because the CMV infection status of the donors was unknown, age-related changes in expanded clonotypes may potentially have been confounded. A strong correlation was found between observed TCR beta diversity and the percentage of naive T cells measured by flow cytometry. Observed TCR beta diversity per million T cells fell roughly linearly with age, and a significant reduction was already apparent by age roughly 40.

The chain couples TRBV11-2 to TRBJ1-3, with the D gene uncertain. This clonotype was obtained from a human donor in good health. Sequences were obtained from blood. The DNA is TGTGCCAGCAGCTTAGGCGGGGTCTCTGGAAACACCATATATTTT. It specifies CASSLGGVSGNTIYF.